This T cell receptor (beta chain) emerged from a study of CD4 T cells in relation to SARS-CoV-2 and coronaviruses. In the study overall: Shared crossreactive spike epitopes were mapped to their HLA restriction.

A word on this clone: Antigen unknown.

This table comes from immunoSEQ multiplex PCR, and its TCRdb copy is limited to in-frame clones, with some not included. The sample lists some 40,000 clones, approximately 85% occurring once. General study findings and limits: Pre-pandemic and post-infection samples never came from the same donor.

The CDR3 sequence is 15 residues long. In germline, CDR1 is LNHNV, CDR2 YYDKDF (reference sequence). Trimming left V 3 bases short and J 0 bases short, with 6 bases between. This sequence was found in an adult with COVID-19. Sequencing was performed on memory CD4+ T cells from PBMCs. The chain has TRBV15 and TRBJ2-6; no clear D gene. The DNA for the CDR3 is TGTGCCACCAGCAGTTCGCGCTCTGGGGCCAACGTCCTGACTTTC. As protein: CATSSSRSGANVLTF.